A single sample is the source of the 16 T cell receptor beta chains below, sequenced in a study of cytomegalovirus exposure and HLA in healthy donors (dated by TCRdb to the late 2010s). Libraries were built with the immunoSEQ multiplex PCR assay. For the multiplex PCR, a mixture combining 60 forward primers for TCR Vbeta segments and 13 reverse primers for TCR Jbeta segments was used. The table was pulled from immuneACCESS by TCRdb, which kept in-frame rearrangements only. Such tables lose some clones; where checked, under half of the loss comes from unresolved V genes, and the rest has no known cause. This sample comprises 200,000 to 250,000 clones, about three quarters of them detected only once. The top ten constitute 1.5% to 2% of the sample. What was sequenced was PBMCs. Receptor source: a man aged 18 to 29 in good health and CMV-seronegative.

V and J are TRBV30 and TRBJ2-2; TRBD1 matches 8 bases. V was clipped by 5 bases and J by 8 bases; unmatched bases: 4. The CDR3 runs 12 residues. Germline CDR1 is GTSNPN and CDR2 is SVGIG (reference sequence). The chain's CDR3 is CAWGQGPGELFF. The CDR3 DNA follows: TGTGCCTGGGGACAGGGTCCGGGGGAGCTGTTTTTT.

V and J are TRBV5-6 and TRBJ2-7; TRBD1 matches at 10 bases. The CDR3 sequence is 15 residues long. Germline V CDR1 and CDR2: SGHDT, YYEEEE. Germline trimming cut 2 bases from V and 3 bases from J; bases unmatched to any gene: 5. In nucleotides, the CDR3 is TGTGCCAGCAGCTTTCCGGGACAGGGGATCTACGAGCAGTACTTC. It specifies CASSFPGQGIYEQYF.

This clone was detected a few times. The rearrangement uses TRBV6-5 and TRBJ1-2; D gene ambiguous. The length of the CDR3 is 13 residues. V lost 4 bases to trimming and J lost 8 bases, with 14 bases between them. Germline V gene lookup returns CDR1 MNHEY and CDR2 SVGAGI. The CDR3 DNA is TGTGCCAGCAGTTCCGACTCTCGCGGAGGCTACACCTTC. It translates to CASSSDSRGGYTF.

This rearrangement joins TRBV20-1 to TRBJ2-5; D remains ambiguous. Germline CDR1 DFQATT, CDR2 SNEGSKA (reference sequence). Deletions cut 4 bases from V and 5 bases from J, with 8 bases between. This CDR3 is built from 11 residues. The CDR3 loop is CSATLGETQYF. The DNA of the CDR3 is TGCAGTGCTACTCTCGGGGAGACCCAGTACTTC.

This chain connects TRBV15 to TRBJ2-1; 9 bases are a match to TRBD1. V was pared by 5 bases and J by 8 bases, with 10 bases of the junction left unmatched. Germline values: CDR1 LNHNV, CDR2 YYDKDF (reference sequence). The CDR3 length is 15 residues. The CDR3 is CATSGGQGIGHEQFF. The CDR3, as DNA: TGTGCCACCAGCGGTGGACAGGGGATAGGGCATGAGCAGTTCTTC. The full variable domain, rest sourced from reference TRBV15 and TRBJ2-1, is DAMVIQNPRYQVTQFGKPVTLSCSQTLNHNVMYWYQQKSSQAPKLLFHYYDKDFNNEADTPDNFQSRRPNTSFCFLDIRSPGLGDTAMYLCATSGGQGIGHEQFFGPGTRLTVL.

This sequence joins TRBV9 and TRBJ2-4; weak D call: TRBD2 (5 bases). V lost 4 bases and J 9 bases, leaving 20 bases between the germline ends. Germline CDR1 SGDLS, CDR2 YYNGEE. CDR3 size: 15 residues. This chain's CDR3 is CASSPWTTGGFIQYF. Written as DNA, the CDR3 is TGTGCCAGCAGCCCTTGGACCACCGGAGGTTTCATTCAGTACTTC.

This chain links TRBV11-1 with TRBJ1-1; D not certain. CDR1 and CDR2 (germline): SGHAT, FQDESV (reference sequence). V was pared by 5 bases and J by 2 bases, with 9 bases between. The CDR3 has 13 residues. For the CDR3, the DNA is TGTGCCAGCAGCCGAAAAACTAACACTGAAGCTTTCTTT. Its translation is CASSRKTNTEAFF. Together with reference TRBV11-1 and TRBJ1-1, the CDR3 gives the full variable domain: EAEVAQSPRYKITEKSQAVAFWCDPISGHATLYWYRQILGQGPELLVQFQDESVVDDSQLPKDRFSAERLKGVDSTLKIQPAELGDSAMYLCASSRKTNTEAFFGQGTRLTVV.

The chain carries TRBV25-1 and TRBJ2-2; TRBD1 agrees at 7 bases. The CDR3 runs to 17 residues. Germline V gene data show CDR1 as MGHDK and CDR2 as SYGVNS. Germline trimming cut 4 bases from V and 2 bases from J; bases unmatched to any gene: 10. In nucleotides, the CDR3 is TGTGCCAGCAGTGCCTACACCGGGACAGCAAACACCGGGGAGCTGTTTTTT. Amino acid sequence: CASSAYTGTANTGELFF.

The CDR3 sequence is CASAMTGDGGYTF. The CDR3 DNA is TGTGCCAGTGCAATGACAGGGGACGGGGGCTACACCTTC. The chain employs TRBV19 and TRBJ1-2; TRBD1 aligns across 8 bases. This CDR3 has 13 residues. The germline V gene encodes CDR1 LNHDA and CDR2 SQIVND (reference sequence). After removal of 8 bases from V and 8 bases from J, the junction contained 10 bases not matched to a gene.

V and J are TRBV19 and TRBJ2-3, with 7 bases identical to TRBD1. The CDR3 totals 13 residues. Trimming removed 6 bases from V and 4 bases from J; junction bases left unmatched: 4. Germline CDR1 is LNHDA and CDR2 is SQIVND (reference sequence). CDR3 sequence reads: CASRGQGADTQYF. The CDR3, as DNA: TGTGCCAGTAGGGGCCAGGGGGCAGATACGCAGTATTTT.

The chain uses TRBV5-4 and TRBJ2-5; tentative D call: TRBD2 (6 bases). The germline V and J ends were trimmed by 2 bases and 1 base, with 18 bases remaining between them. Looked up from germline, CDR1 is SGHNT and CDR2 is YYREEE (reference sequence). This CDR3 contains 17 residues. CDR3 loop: CASSFGAPRDSQETQYF. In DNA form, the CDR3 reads TGTGCCAGCAGCTTTGGGGCCCCCCGGGACTCCCAAGAGACCCAGTACTTC.

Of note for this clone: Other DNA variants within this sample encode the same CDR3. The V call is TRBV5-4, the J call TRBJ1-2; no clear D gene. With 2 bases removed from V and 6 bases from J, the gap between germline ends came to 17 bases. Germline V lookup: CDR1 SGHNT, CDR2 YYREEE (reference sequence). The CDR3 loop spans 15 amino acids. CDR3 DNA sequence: TGTGCCAGCAGCTTTCAGGACCGGGATTTAAATGGCTACACCTTC. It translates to CASSFQDRDLNGYTF.

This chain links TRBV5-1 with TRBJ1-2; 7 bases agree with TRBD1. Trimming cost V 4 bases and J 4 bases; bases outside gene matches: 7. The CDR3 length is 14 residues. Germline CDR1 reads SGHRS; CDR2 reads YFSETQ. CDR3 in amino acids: CASSETGQTYGYTF. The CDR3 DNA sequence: TGCGCCAGCAGCGAAACGGGACAGACCTATGGCTACACCTTC.

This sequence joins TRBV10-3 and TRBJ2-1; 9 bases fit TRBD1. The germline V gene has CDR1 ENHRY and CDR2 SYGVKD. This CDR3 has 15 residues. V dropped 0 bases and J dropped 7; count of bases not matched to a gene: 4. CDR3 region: CAISESTGGENEQFF. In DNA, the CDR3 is TGTGCCATCAGTGAGTCTACAGGGGGCGAGAATGAGCAGTTCTTC.

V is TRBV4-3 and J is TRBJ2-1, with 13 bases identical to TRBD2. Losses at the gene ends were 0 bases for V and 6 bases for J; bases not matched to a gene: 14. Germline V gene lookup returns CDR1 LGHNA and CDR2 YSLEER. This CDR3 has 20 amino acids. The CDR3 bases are TGCGCCAGCAGCCAAGAGCCCGGGACTAGCGGGACGAACACGGTCAATGAGCAGTTCTTC. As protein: CASSQEPGTSGTNTVNEQFF.

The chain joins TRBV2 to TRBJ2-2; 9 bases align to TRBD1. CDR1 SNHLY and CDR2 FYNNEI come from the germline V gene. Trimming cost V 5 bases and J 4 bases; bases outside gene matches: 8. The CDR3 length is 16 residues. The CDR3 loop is CASSSGTGSTTGELFF. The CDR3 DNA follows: TGTGCCAGCAGTTCTGGGACAGGGTCGACCACCGGGGAGCTGTTTTTT.